Included here is one TCR beta chain sequence, with context. These data come from a study of shared clonotypes between healthy human individuals. Germline loops: CDR1 GTSNPN, CDR2 SVGIG (reference sequence). The CDR3 is made up of 21 amino acids. Germline trimming cut 2 bases from V and 2 bases from J; bases unmatched to any gene: 15. Data came from immunoSEQ multiplex PCR; TCRdb stores just in-frame clones and leaves some out. This sample has roughly 700,000 clones, with under 80% found just once. Sequenced: memory CD4+ T cells sorted from blood. As to subset: CD45RA-negative fraction. This TCR derives from a woman aged 25 to 39 in good health. V gene TRBV30 combines with J gene TRBJ2-1; 16 bases map to TRBD2. The CDR3 reads CAWSHPGTSGRAGYPYNEQFF. The CDR3 coding sequence is TGTGCCTGGAGTCACCCGGGGACTAGCGGGAGGGCGGGATACCCCTACAATGAGCAGTTCTTC.